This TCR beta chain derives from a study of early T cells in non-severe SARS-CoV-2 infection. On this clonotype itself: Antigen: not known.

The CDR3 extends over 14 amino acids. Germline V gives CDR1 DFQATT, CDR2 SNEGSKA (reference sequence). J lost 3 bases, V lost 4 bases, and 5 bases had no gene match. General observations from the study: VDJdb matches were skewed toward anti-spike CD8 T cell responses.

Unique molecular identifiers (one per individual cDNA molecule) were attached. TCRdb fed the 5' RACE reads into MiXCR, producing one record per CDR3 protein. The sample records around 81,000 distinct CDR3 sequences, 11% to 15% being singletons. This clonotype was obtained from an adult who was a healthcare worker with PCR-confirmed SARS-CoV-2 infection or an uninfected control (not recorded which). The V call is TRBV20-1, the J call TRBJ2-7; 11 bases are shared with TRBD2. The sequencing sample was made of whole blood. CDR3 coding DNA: TGCAGTGCTATAACCGGGACTAGCGGCTACGAGCAGTACTTC. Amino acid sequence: CSAITGTSGYEQYF.